The rows below give T cell receptor beta chains drawn from one sample of a study of blood T cell repertoires in COVID-19. The method was immunoSEQ multiplex PCR; TCRdb's version includes in-frame clones alone and lacks a portion of them. The sample consists of 250,000 to 300,000 clones, 81% of them appearing once. Sequenced: peripheral blood. The origin of the receptors is a woman aged 60-75 years with active or convalescent COVID-19. Both conserved end residues are part of each CDR3. A D gene is named only where the DNA matches it firmly. The size of a clone is reported for some rows only, either as once, few or many, or as a class for expanded clones.

TRBD1,TRBJ1-4,-,TRBV6-1,CASSEHRGHEKLFF,TGTGCCAGCAGTGAACACAGGGGGCATGAAAAACTGTTTTTT
-,TRBJ1-5,few,TRBV7-2,CASSLDRNQPQHF,TGTGCCAGCAGCTTAGACAGGAATCAGCCCCAGCATTTT
TRBD2,TRBJ2-1,-,TRBV27,CASRRRGAYNEQFF,TGTGCCAGCAGGCGTCGGGGGGCCTACAATGAGCAGTTCTTC
-,TRBJ2-3,-,TRBV7-6,CASSATGTFADTQYF,TGTGCCAGCAGCGCCACCGGGACTTTCGCAGATACGCAGTATTTT
TRBD1,TRBJ1-2,few,TRBV9,CASRRGPAYGYTF,TGTGCCAGCAGGAGGGGGCCGGCTTATGGCTACACCTTC
-,TRBJ2-3,-,TRBV5-6,CASSSGLRAPDTQYF,TGTGCCAGCAGCTCGGGACTTCGGGCTCCAGATACGCAGTATTTT
-,TRBJ2-7,-,TRBV5-1,CASSLTVVGSYEQYF,TGCGCCAGCAGCTTAACAGTGGTGGGCTCCTACGAGCAGTACTTC
TRBD1,TRBJ2-7,-,TRBV10-3,CAIRLDRVGYEQYF,TGTGCCATCAGGCTGGACAGGGTGGGCTACGAGCAGTACTTC
-,TRBJ2-7,few,TRBV6-5,CASSYGGSLAGEQYF,TGTGCCAGCAGTTACGGTGGGTCCTTGGCGGGGGAGCAGTACTTC
TRBD1,TRBJ1-6,once,TRBV6-5,CASSYRDRPNSPLHF,TGTGCCAGCAGTTACAGGGACAGGCCAAATTCACCCCTCCACTTT
TRBD2,TRBJ2-3,-,TRBV4-1,CASSQGLGRGVPDASTDTQYF,TGCGCCAGCAGCCAGGGTCTGGGGCGGGGGGTCCCAGATGCTAGCACAGATACGCAGTATTTT
TRBD1,TRBJ2-7,-,TRBV3-1/TRBV3-2,CASSQADRGPYEQYF,TGTGCCAGCAGCCAAGCGGACAGGGGCCCCTACGAGCAGTACTTC
-,TRBJ2-3,-,TRBV4-2,CASSPMTSTDTQYF,TGTGCCAGCAGCCCTATGACTAGCACAGATACGCAGTATTTT
-,TRBJ2-1,-,TRBV7-2,CASSLLRGIYNEQFF,TGTGCCAGCAGCTTGTTGAGGGGGATCTACAATGAGCAGTTCTTC